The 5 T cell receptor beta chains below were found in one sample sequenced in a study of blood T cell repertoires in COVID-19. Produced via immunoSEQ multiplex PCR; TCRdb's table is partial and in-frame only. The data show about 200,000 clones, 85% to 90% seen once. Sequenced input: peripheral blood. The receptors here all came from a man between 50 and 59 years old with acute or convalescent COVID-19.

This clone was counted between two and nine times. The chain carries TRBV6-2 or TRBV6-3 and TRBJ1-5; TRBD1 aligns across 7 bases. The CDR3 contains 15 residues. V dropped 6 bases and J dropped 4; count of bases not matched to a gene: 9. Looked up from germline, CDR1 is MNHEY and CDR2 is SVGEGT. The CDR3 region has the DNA TGTGCCAGCAGCAGACCGGGACAGCGGAATCAGCCCCAGCATTTT. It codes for CASSRPGQRNQPQHF.

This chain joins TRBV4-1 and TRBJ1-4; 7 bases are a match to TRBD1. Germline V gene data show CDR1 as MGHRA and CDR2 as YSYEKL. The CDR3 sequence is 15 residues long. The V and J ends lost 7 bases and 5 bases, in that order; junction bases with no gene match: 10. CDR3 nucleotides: TGCGCCAGCACCGCGCCGGGACAGACAAATGAAAAACTGTTTTTT. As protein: CASTAPGQTNEKLFF.

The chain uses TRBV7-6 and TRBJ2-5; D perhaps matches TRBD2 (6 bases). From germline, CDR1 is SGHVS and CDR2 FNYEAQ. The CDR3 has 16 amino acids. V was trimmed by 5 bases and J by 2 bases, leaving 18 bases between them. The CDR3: CASSPLGQAGQETQYF. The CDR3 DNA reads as TGTGCCAGCAGCCCTTTGGGGCAGGCGGGACAAGAGACCCAGTACTTC.

For the CDR3, the DNA is TGTGCCAGCAGCCCAAGAGCGACTAGCGGAAACACCGGGGAGCTGTTTTTT. It encodes CASSPRATSGNTGELFF. The V gene is TRBV11-3, the J gene TRBJ2-2; 9 bases are shared with TRBD2. The V gene's germline CDR1 is SGHNT and CDR2 YENEEA. This CDR3 region has 17 residues. The junction had 9 bases not matched to a gene; V was cut back by 5 bases and J by 2 bases.

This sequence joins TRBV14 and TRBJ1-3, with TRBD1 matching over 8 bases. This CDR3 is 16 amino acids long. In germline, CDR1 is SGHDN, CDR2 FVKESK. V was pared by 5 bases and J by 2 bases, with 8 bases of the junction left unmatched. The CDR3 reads CASSNGQGRTGNTIYF. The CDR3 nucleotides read TGTGCCAGCAGCAACGGACAGGGAAGGACTGGAAACACCATATATTTT.